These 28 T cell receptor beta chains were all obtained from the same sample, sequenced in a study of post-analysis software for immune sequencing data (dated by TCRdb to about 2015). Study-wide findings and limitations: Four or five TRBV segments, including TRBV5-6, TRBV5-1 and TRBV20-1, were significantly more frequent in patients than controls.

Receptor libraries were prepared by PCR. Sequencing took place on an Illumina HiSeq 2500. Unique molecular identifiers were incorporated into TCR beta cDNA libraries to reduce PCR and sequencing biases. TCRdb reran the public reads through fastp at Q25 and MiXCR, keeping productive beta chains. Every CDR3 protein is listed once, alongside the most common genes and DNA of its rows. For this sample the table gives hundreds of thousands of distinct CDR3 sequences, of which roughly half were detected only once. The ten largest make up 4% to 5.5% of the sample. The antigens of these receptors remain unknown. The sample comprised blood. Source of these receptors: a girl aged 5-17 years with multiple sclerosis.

The CDR3 spells CASGQLAGVYEQYF. In nucleotides, the CDR3 is TGCGCCAGCGGACAACTAGCGGGAGTCTACGAGCAGTACTTC. The chain couples TRBV5-1 to TRBJ2-7, with 11 bases fitting TRBD2. The length of the CDR3 is 14 residues. Looked up from germline, CDR1 is SGHRS and CDR2 is YFSETQ. V shed 7 bases, J shed 3 bases, and the junction held 6 bases outside the gene matches. The variable domain in full, with the rest retrieved from reference TRBV5-1 and TRBJ2-7, is KAGVTQTPRYLIKTRGQQVTLSCSPISGHRSVSWYQQTPGQGLQFLFEYFSETQRNKGNFPGRFSGRQFSNSRSEMNVSTLELGDSALYLCASGQLAGVYEQYFGPGTRLTVT.

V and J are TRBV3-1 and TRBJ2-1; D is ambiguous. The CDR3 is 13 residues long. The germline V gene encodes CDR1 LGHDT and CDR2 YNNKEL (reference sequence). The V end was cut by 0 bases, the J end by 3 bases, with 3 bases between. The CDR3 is CASSQDIYNEQFF. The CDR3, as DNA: TGTGCCAGCAGCCAAGATATCTACAATGAGCAGTTCTTC.

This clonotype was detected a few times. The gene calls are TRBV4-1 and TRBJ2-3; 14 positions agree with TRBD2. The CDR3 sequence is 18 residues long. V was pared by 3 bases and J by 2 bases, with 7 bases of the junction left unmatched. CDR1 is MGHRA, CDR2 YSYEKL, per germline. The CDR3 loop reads CASSQTRTSGGPTDTQYF. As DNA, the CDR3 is TGCGCCAGCAGCCAGACAAGGACTAGCGGGGGGCCCACAGATACGCAGTATTTT.

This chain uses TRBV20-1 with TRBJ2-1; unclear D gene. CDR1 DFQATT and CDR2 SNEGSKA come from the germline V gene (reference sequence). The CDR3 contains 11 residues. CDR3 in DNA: TGCAGAGCTGGTTCCTACAATGAGCAGTTCTTC. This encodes CRAGSYNEQFF.

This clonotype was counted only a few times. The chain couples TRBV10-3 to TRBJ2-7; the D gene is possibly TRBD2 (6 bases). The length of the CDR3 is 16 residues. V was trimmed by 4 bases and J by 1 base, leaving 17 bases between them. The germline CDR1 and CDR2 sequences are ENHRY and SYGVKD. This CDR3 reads CAISVRPGDGSYEQYF. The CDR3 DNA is TGTGCCATCAGTGTTAGGCCGGGGGACGGGTCCTACGAGCAGTACTTC.

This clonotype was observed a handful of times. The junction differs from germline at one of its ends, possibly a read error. The CDR3 here is CASGLVLSFIGPGGGEQFF. CDR3 nucleotide sequence: TGTGCTAGTGGTCTGGTTCTCAGTTTCATCGGACCGGGAGGGGGTGAGCAGTTCTTC. The V call is TRBV12-5, the J call TRBJ2-1; 8 bases line up with TRBD2. Germline CDR1 is LGHNT and CDR2 is FRNRAP. The CDR3 covers 19 residues.

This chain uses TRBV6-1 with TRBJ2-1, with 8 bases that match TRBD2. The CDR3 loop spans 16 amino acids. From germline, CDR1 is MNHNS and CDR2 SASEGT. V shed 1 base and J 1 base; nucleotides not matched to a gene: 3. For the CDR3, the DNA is TGTGCCAGCAGTGAAGTCGGGGGGGGTTCCTACAATGAGCAGTTCTTC. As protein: CASSEVGGGSYNEQFF.

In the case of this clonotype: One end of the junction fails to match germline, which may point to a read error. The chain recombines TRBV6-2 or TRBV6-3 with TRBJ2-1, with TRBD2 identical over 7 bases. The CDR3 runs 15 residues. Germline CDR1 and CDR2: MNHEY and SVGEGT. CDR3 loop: CASSYPSGVFNKQFF. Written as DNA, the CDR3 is TGTGCCAGCAGTTATCCTAGCGGCGTCTTCAATAAGCAGTTCTTC.

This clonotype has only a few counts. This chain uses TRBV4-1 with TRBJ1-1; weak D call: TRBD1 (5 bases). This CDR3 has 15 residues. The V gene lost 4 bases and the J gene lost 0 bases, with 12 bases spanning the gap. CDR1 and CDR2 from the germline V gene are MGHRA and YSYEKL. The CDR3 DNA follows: TGCGCCAGCAGCCGAGGGCAGGGACTGAACACTGAAGCTTTCTTT. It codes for CASSRGQGLNTEAFF.

This CDR3 is CASSPGTVRIGEQFF. Here the CDR3 DNA reads TGTGCCAGCAGCCCCGGGACAGTACGAATCGGTGAGCAGTTCTTC. The rearrangement links TRBV12-3 or TRBV12-4 to TRBJ2-1; 7 nucleotides agree with TRBD1. The CDR3 totals 15 residues. After removal of 6 bases from V and 9 bases from J, the junction contained 14 bases not matched to a gene.

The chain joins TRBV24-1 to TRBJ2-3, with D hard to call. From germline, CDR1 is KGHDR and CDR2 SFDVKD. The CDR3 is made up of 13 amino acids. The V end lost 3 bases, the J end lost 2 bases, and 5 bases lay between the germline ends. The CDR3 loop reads CATSDKNTDTQYF. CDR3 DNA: TGTGCCACCAGTGATAAAAACACAGATACGCAGTATTTT.

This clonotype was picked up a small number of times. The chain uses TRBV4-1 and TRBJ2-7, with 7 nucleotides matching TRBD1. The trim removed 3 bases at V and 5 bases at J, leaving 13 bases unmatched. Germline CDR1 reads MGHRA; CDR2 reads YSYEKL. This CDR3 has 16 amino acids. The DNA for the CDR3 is TGCGCCAGCAGCCACCAGAGGGGGCAGGGGTACGACGAGCAGTACTTC. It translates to CASSHQRGQGYDEQYF.

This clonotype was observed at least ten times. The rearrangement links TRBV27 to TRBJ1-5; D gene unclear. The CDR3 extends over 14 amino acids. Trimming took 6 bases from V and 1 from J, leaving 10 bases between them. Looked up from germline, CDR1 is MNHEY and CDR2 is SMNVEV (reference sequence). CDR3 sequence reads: CASSRTWSNQPQHF. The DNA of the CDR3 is TGTGCCAGCAGCCGGACTTGGAGCAATCAGCCCCAGCATTTT.

The CDR3 nucleotides are TGCAGTGCTAGACAAAGGACGGACTACAATGAGCAGTTCTTC. This translates into CSARQRTDYNEQFF. The chain employs TRBV20-1 and TRBJ2-1, with D unresolved. Germline V gene sequence: CDR1 DFQATT, CDR2 SNEGSKA (reference sequence). The CDR3 length is 14 residues. Between the trimmed V and J ends, which lost 2 bases and 3 bases, there was a span of 11 bases.

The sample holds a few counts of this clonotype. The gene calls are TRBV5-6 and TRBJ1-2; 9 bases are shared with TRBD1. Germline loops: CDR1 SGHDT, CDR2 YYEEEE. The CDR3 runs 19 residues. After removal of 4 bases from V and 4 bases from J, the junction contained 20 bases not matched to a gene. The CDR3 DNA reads TGTGCCAGCAGCGGAGGGGGTGAGGGACAGGGAATTTCCCGCTATGGCTACACCTTC. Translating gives CASSGGGEGQGISRYGYTF.

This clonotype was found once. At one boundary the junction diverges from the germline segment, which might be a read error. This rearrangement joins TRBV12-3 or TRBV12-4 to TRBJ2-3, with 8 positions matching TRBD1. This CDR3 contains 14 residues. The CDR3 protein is CTSSLQGDTDTQYF. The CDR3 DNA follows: TGTACCAGCAGTTTACAGGGGGACACAGATACGCAGTATTTT.

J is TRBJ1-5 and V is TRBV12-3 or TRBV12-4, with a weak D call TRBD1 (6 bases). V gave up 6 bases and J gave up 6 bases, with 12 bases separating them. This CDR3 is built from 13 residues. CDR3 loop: CASRPGASQPQHF. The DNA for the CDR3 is TGTGCCAGCAGGCCAGGGGCGTCTCAGCCCCAGCATTTT.

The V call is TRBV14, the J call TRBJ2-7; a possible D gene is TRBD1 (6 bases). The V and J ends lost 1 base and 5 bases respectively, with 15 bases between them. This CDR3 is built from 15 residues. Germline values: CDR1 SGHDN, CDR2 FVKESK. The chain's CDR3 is CASSQVRGIRDEQYF. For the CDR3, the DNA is TGTGCCAGCAGCCAAGTGAGGGGGATCCGTGACGAGCAGTACTTC.

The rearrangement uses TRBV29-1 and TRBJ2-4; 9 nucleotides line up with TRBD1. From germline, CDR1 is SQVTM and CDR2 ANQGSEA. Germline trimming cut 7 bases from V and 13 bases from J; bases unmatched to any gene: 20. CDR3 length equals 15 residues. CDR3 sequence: CSADGLGGQGSKQYF. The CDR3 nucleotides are TGCAGCGCCGATGGGTTAGGCGGACAGGGGTCGAAGCAGTACTTC.

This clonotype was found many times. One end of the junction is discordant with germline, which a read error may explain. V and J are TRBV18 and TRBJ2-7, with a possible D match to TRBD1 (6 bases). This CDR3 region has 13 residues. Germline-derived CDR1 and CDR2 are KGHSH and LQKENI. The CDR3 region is CASSPGTSYEQYF. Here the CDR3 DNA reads TGCGCCAGCAGCCCCGGGACATCCTACGAGCAGTACTTC.

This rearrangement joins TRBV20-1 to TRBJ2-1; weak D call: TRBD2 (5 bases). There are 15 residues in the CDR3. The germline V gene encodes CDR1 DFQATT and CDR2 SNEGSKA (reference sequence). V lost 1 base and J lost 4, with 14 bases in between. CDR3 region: CSARALTRGYNEQFF. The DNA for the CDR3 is TGCAGTGCTAGAGCCCTCACTAGAGGGTACAATGAGCAGTTCTTC.

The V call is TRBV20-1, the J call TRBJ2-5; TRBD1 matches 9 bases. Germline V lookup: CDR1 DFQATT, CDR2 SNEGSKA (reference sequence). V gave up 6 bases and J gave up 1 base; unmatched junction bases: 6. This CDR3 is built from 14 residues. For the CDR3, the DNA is TGCAGTGCACCAGAGACAGGGGGCCAAGAGACCCAGTACTTC. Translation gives CSAPETGGQETQYF.

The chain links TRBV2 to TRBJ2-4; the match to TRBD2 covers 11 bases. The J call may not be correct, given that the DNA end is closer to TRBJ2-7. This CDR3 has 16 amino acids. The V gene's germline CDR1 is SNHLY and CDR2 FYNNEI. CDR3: CASRSRGLAAFNEQYF. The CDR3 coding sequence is TGTGCCAGCAGATCGCGGGGACTAGCGGCGTTCAACGAGCAGTACTTC.

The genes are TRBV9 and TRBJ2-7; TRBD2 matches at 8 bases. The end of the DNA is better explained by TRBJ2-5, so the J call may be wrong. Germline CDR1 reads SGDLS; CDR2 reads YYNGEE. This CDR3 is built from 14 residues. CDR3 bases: TGTGCCAGCAGCGTAATTCCGGGGGGGGAGACCCAGTACTTC. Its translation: CASSVIPGGETQYF.

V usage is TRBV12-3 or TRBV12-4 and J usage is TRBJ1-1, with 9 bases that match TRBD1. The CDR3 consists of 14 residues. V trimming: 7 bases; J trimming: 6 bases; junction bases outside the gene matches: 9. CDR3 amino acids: CASTPLTGGPEAFF. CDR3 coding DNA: TGTGCCAGCACCCCCCTCACAGGGGGCCCTGAAGCTTTCTTT.

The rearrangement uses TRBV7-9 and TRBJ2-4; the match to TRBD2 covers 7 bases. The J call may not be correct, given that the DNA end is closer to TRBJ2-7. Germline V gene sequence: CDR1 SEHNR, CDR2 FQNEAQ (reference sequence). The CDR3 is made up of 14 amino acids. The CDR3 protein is CASSLSWRENEQYF. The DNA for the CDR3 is TGTGCCAGCAGCTTATCGTGGCGGGAGAACGAGCAGTACTTC.

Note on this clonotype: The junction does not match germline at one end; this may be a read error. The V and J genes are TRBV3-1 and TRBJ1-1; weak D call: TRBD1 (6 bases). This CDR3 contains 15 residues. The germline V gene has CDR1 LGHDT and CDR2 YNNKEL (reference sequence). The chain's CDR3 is CVSSDIGTQFHRAFF. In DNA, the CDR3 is TGTGTCAGCAGCGATATCGGGACACAGTTTCATCGGGCTTTCTTT.

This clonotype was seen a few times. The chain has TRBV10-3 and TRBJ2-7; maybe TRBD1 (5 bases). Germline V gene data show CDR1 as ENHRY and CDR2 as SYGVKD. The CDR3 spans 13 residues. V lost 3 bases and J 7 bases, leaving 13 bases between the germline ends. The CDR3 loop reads CAISDRQFQEQYF. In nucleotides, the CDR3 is TGTGCCATCAGTGACCGACAGTTTCAAGAGCAGTACTTC.